The clone carrying this TCR beta chain turned up a few times. V gave up 7 bases and J gave up 0 bases, with 13 bases separating them. CDR3 length: 15 residues. Germline CDR1 LNHDA, CDR2 SQIVND (reference sequence). Original handling: Reference gene primer amplification yielded estimated nucleated cell counts. Data came from immunoSEQ multiplex PCR; TCRdb stores just in-frame clones and leaves some out. V and J calls and clone size are as listed in that table; D and trimming were resolved from the DNA. The sample shows roughly 240,000 clones, 83% of them seen only once. The data were obtained in a study of blood T cell repertoires in COVID-19. At the level of the study: COVID-19 samples, acute and convalescent, were from the United States, Italy and Spain. Sources were T cells, B-cell-depleted T cells, or PBMCs; the material itself was cDNA or gDNA.

This chain uses TRBV19 with TRBJ1-5; D perhaps matches TRBD1 (6 bases). The TCR originated in a man aged 60-69 years who had recovered from COVID-19. Sequences were obtained from peripheral blood. Written as DNA, the CDR3 is TGTGCCAGTAAGATAAACAGGGATAGCAATCAGCCCCAGCATTTT. This gives the protein CASKINRDSNQPQHF.